The T cell receptor beta chain under discussion was sequenced for a study of control samples from healthy donors and cancer patients. The repertoire was sequenced with immunoSEQ multiplex PCR; TCRdb's copy has only in-frame clones and lacks some. This table has 150,000 to 200,000 clones, roughly 90% appearing once. Looked up from germline, CDR1 is MGHRA and CDR2 is YSYEKL. V was pared by 1 base and J by 7 bases, with 7 bases of the junction left unmatched. The CDR3 is 15 amino acids. The sequence came from a woman aged 45-59 years in good health. The chain uses TRBV4-1 and TRBJ2-7; 10 nucleotides match TRBD2. Sequencing was carried out using blood. The CDR3 here is CASSQVLAGSLEQYF. The CDR3 DNA reads as TGCGCCAGCAGCCAAGTACTAGCGGGGTCACTTGAGCAGTACTTC.